This T cell receptor (beta chain) was captured by sequencing in a study of patients and donors after allogeneic stem cell transplantation (TCRdb year 2020). This clonotype was counted only a few times. What this receptor recognizes is not known. Base qualities were left out, and no much larger clone turns up one base away. The CDR3 runs 13 residues from the cysteine to the phenylalanine. The CDR3 DNA has 39 bases and is translated from base 1. The germline V gene (reference sequence) specifies MNHEY as CDR1 and SMNVEV as CDR2. Trimming removed 10 bases from V and 2 bases from J; the gene matches leave 8 bases unexplained. Libraries were built with RT-PCR. Sequencer: NextSeq 550. TCRdb took the public reads, trimmed them with fastp at Q25, ran MiXCR for clone calling and kept in-frame beta chains. Entries that share a CDR3 protein sequence are merged under the most common genes and DNA. The table for this sample lists under 200,000 distinct CDR3 sequences; around 30% of them were counted only once. In total, the top ten clones hold approximately 3% of the sample.

This chain is built from TRBV27 and TRBJ2-7; 7 central nucleotides agree with TRBD2. The source of this sequence is a human donor who was either an allogeneic HSCT recipient or a stem cell or donor lymphocyte infusion donor (not recorded which). It is not recorded whose cells these are; they may come from a transplant donor. Sequencing input: blood, either unsorted or a sorted T cell fraction (not recorded which). Read as DNA, the sequence is TGTGCCACCCGGCGGGGGATTGCCTACGAGCAGTACTTC. It encodes CATRRGIAYEQYF.